This T cell receptor (beta chain) was found in a study of regulatory T cells in long-lasting Graves disease. The CDR3 is made up of 15 amino acids. The V segment lost 6 bases and the J segment 0 bases; nucleotides outside the gene matches: 3. Germline V gene sequence: CDR1 LNHDA, CDR2 SQIVND (reference sequence). Investigators prepared the TCR beta libraries by applying iRepertoire HTBI primers and Arm-PCR of CDR3 regions. TCRdb called the multiplex PCR reads again in MiXCR, with one record for every CDR3 protein. The repertoire holds about 350,000 distinct CDR3 sequences, 16% seen once, with 30% in the top ten. This clonotype has only a few counts. Time point noted: newly diagnosed GD, antithyroid drugs for less than 3 months. PBMC RNA was the source of the TCR library. The sample was also reused in another study, on T cells in Graves' hyperthyroidism and ophthalmopathy. That paper notes: Hyperthyroidism of Graves' type that showed no ophthalmopathy progression within 18 months was stable.

The input for sequencing was peripheral blood mononuclear cells (PBMCs), taken at new diagnosis, from a patient treated with antithyroid drugs. J is TRBJ2-1 and V is TRBV19, with 9 nucleotides matching TRBD2. The source of this sequence is a man aged 40-49 years with Graves disease. CDR3 in amino acids: CASRSSGGSYNEQFF. CDR3 DNA: TGTGCCAGTAGGAGTAGCGGGGGCTCCTACAATGAGCAGTTCTTC.